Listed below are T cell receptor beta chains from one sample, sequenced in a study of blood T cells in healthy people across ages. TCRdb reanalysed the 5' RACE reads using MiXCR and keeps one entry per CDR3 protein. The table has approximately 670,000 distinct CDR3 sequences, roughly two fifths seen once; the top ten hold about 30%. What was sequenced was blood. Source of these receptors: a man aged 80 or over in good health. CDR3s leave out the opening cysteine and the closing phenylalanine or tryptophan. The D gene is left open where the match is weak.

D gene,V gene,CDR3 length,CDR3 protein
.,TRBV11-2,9,ATVGTLEQY
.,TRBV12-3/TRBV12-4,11,ASSLVMAGTQY
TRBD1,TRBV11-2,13,ASSPGQGADTEAF
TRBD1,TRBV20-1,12,SASGGTGNSPLH
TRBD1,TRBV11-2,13,ASSLAGTGNNEQF
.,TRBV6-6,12,ASSYGGQGHEQY
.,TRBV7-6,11,ASSPGLNYEQY
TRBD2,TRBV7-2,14,ASSFGGGLGKNIQY
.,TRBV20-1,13,SARDRRGGEQPQH
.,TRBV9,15,ASSVHGTLGATYEQY
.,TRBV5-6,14,ASGGLGLKSGNTIY
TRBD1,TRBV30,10,AWGRPGQGSF
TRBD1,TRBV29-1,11,SATTGLSSEQY
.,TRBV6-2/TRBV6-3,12,ASSYGQGTNGYI
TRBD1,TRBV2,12,ASSVTGFQETQY
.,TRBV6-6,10,ASKTPPREQY
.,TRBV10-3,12,AISAGLEGNIQY
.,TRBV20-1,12,SARKGYPNQPQH
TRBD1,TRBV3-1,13,ASSQVGTGGYGYT
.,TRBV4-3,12,ASSQLGGYNEQH
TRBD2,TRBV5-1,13,ASSLDTSGDNEQF
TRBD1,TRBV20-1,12,SALMTSTQGVQY
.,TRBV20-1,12,SARENRADYGYT
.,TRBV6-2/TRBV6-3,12,ASTYDRDFYEQY
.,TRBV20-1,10,SAYIRGHEQY
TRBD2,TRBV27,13,ASSSRTSAYSEQF
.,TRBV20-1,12,SAPRERTSYEQY
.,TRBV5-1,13,ASTLGTSGTNVLT
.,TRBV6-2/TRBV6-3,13,ASSYSREVRQPQH
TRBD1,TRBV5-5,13,ASSLTRQGASEQY
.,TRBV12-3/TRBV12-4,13,ASSFQSSDNEKLF
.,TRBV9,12,ASSDVDIPTTIY
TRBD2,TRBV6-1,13,ASKFGLAGPYEQY
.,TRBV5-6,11,ASSLGRGTKQF
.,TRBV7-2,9,ASSLVDRQY
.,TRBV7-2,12,ASSSQGGNQPQH
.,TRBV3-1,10,ASSQKFSPLH
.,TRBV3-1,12,ASSQGGRRNEQF
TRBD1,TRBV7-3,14,ASSQTGQLRNSPLH
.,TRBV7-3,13,ASSLTRLPGETQY
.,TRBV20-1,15,SARTLDSPRSSYEQY
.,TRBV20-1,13,SASPRRSSYNEQF
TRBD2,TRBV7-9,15,ASSLVAGGAGTDTQY
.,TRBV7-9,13,ASSLDRRGTDTQY
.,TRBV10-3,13,AISERGDLGEAQY
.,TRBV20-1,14,SARHGQGIIAYEQF
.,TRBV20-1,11,SEGSTAKNIQY
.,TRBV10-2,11,ASSEFWDSPLH